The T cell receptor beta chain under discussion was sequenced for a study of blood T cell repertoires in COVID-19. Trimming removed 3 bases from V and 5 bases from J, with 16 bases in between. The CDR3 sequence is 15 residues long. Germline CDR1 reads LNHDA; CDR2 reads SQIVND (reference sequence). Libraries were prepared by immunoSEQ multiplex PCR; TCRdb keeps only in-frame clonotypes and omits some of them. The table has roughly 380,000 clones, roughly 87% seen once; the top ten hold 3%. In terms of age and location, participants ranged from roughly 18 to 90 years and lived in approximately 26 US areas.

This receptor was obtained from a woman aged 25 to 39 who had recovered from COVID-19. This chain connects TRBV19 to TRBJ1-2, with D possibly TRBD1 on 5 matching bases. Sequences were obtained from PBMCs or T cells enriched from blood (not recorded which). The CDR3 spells CASSIGAGHNYGYTF. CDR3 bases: TGTGCCAGTAGTATTGGTGCGGGGCACAATTATGGCTACACCTTC.